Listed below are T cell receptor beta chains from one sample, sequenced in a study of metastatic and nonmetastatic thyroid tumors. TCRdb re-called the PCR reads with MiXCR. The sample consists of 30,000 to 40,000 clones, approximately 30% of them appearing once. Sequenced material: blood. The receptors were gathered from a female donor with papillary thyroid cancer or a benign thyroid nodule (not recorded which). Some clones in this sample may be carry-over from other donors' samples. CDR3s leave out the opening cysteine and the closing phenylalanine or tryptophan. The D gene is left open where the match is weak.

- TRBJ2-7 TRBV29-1 SVLLETYEQY
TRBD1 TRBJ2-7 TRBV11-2 ASSGQGDDEQY
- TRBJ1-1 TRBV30 AWSVREPVGAF
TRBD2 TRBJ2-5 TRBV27 ASSTSSGTGGRAETQY
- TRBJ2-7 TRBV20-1 SASPGSWEQY
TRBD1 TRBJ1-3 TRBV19 ASTGTGYGNTIY
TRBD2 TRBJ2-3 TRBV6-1 ASTLTSGGPDTQY
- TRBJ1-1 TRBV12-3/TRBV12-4 ASSSGRPTEAF
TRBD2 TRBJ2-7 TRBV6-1 ASSELTVGGREQY
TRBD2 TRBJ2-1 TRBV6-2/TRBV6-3 ASSWTSRDYNDQF
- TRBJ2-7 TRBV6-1 ASSVGGEGPYEQY
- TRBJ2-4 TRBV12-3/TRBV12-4 ASSPGNTNIQY
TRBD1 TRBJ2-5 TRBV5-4 ASSPPGQGTETQY
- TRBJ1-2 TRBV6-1 ASSRDPANYGYT
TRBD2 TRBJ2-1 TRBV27 ASKTSGTSGYNEQF
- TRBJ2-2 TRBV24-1 ATSAGPGELF
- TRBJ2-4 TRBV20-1 SARDDPSSRLGQNIQY
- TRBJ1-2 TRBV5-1 ASSVGLNYGYT
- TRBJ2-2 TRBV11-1 ASTRGTLLNTGELF
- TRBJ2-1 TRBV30 AWGPHSEQF
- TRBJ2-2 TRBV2 ASSANNRVWTGELF
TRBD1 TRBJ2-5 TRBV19 ASSSRDRAETQY